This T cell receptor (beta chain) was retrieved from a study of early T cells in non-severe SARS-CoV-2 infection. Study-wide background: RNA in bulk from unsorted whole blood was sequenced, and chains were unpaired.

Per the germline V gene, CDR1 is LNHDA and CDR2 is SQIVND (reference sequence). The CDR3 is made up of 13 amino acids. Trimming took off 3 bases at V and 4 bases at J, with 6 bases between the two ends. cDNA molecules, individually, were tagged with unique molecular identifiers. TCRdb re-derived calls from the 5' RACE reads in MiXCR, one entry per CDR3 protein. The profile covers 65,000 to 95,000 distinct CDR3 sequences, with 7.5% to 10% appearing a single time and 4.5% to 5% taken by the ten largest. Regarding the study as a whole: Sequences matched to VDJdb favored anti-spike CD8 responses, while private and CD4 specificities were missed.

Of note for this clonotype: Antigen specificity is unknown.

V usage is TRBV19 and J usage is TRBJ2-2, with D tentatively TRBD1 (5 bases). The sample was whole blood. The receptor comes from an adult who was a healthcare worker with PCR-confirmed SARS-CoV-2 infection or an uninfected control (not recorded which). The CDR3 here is CASSIGATGELFF. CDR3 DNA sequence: TGTGCCAGTAGTATTGGGGCCACCGGGGAGCTGTTTTTT.